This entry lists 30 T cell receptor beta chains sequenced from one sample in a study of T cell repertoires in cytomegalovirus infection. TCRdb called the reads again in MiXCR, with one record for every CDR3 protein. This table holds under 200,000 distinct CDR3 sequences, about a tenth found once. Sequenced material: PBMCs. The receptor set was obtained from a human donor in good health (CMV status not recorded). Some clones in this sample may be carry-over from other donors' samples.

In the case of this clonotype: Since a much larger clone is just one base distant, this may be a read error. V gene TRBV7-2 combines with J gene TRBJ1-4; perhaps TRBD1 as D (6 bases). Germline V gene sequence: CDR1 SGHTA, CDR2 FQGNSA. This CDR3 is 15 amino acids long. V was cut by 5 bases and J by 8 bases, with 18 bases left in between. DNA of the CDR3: TGTGCCAGCAGCGCGGACAGTGGGCGCGGGGAAAAACTGTTTTTT. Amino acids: CASSADSGRGEKLFF.

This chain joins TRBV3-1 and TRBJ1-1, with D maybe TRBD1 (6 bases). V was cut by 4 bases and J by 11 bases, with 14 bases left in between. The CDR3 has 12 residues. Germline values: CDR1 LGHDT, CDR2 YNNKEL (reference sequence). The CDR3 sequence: CASSRRGRGAFF. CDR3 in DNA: TGTGCCAGCAGCCGGCGGGGGCGCGGGGCTTTCTTT. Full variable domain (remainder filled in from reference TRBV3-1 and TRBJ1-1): DTAVSQTPKYLVTQMGNDKSIKCEQNLGHDTMYWYKQDSKKFLKIMFSYNNKELIINETVPNRFSPKSPDKAHLNLHINSLELGDSAVYFCASSRRGRGAFFGQGTRLTVV.

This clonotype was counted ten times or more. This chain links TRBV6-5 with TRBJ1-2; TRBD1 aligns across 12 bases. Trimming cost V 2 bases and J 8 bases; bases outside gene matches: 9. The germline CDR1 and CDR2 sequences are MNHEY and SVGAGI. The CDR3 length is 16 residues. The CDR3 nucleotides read TGTGCCAGCAGTTACGTTTCGGGGACAGGGGGCGGGGGCTACACCTTC. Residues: CASSYVSGTGGGGYTF.

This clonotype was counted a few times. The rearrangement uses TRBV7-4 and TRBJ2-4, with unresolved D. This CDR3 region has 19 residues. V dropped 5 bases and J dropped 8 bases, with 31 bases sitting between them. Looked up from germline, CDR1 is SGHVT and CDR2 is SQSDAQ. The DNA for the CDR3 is TGTGCCAGCAGCCCAACCGTGGAAAGGCACAAGGATGGTGGGGACATTCAGTACTTC. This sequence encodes CASSPTVERHKDGGDIQYF.

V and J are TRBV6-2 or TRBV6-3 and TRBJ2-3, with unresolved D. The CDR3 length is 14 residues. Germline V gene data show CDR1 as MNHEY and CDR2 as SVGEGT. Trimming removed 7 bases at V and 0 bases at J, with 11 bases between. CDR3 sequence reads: CASTPVGSTDTQYF. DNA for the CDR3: TGTGCCAGCACTCCAGTTGGAAGCACAGATACGCAGTATTTT.

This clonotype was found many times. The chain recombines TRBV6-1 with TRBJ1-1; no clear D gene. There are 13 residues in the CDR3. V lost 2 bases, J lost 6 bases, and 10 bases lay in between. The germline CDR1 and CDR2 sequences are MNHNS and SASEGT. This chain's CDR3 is CASSESGDPEAFF. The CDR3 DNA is TGTGCCAGCAGTGAAAGTGGTGACCCTGAAGCTTTCTTT.

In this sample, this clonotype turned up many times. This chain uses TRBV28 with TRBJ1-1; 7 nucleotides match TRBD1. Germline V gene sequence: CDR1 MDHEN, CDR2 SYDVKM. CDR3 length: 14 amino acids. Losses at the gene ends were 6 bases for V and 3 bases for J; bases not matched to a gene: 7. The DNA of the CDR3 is TGTGCCAGCAGCTATCCCGGGACAGACACTGAAGCTTTCTTT. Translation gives CASSYPGTDTEAFF.

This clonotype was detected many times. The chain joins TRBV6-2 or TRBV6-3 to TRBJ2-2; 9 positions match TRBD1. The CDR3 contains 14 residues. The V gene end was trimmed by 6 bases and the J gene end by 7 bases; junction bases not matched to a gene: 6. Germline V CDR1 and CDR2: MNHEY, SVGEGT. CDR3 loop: CASRKTGGVGELFF. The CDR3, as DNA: TGTGCCAGCAGAAAGACAGGGGGGGTCGGGGAGCTGTTTTTT.

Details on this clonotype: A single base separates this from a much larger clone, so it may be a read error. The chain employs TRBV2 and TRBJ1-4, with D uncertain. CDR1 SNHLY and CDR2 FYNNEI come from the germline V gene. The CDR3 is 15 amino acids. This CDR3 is CASIQDRTTNVKLFF. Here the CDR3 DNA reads TGTGCCAGCATCCAAGACCGAACAACTAATGTAAAACTGTTTTTT.

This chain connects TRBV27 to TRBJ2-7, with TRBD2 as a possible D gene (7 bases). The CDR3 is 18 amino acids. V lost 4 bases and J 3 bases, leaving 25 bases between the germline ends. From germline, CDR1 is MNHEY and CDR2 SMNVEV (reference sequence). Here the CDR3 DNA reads TGTGCCAGCAGTTCAAGGACTAACGGGGGGCTAGTGTTCTACGAGCAGTACTTC. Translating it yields CASSSRTNGGLVFYEQYF.

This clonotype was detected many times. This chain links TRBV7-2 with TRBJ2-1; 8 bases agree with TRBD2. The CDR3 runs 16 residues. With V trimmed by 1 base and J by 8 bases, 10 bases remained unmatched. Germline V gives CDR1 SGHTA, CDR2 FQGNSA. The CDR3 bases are TGTGCCAGCAGCTTAGAAGCTGCGCGGGGGGTCGATGAGCAGTTCTTC. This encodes CASSLEAARGVDEQFF.

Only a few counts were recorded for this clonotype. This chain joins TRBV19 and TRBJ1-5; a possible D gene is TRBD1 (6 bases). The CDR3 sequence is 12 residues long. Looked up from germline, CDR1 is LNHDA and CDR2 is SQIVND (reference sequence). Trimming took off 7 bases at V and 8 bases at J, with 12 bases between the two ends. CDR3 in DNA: TGTGCCAGTAAGAGGGGGGGTGAGCCCCAGCATTTT. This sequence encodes CASKRGGEPQHF.

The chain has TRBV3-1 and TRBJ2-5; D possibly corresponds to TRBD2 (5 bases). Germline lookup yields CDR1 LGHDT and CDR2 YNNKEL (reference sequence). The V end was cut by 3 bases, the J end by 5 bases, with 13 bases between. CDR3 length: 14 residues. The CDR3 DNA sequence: TGTGCCAGCAGCCACGACTCTACGGGGGAGACCCAGTACTTC. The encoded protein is CASSHDSTGETQYF.

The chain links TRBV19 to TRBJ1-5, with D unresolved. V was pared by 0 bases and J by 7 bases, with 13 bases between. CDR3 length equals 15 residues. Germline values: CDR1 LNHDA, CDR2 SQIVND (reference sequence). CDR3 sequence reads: CASSIDTSPPQPQHF. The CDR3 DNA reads TGTGCCAGTAGTATAGATACCTCGCCTCCCCAGCCCCAGCATTTT. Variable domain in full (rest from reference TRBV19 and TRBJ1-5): DGGITQSPKYLFRKEGQNVTLSCEQNLNHDAMYWYRQDPGQGLRLIYYSQIVNDFQKGDIAEGYSVSREKKESFPLTVTSAQKNPTAFYLCASSIDTSPPQPQHFGDGTRLSIL.

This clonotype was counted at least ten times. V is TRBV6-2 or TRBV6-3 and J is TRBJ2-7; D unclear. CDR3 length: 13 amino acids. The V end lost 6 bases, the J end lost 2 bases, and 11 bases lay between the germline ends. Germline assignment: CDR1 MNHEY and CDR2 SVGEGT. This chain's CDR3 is CASSPLPTYEQYF. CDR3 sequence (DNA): TGTGCCAGCAGCCCCCTCCCAACCTACGAGCAGTACTTC.

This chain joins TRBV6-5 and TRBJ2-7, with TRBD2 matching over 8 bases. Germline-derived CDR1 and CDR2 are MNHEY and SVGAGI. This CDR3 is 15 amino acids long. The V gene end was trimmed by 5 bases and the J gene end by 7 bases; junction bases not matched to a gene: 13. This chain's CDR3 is CASSRRLQGLGEQYF. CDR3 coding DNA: TGTGCCAGCAGTCGGAGGTTGCAGGGACTAGGAGAGCAGTACTTC.

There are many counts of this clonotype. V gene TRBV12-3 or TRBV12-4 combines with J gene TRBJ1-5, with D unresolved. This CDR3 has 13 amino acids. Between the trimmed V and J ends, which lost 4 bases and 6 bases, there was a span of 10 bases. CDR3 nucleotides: TGTGCCAGCAGTTCCGCCCTCGGTCAGCCCCAGCATTTT. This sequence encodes CASSSALGQPQHF.

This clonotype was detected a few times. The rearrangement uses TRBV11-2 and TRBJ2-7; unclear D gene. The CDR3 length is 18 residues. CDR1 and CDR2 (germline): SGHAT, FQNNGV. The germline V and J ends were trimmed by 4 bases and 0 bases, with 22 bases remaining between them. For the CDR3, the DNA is TGTGCCAGCAGCTCACGACCCTTGGGCGGCAGCTTCTCCTACGAGCAGTACTTC. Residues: CASSSRPLGGSFSYEQYF.

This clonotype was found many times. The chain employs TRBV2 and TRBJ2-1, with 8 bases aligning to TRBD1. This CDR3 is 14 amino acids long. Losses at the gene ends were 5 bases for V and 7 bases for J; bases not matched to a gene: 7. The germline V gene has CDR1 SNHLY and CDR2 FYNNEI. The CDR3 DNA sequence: TGTGCCAGCAGTAGAGGACAGGGTGAAAATGAGCAGTTCTTC. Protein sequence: CASSRGQGENEQFF.

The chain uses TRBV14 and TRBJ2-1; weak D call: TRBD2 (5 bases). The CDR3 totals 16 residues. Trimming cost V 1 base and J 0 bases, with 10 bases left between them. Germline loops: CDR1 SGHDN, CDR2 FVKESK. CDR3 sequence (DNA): TGTGCCAGCAGCCAAGTCGCACTAGGCTCCTACAATGAGCAGTTCTTC. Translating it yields CASSQVALGSYNEQFF.

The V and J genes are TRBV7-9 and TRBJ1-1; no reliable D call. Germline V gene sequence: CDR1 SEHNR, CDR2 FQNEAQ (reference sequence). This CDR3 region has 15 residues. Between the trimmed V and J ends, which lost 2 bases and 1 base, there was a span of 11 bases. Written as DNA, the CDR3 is TGTGCCAGCAGCTTAAACTCGGCAGCGAACACTGAAGCTTTCTTT. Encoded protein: CASSLNSAANTEAFF.

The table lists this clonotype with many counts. The CDR3 protein is CASSSTLNYGYTF. CDR3 coding DNA: TGTGCCAGCAGTTCGACACTTAACTATGGCTACACCTTC. J is TRBJ1-2 and V is TRBV28; D is undetermined. Germline V lookup: CDR1 MDHEN, CDR2 SYDVKM. Trimming took off 4 bases at V and 1 base at J, with 7 bases between the two ends. This CDR3 region has 13 residues.

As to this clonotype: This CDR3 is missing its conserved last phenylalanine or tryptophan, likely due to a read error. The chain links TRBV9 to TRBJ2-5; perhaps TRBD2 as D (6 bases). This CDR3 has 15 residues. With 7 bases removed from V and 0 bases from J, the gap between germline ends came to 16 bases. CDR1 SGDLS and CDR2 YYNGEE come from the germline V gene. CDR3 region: CASGGGTMYQETQYS. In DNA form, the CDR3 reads TGTGCCAGCGGCGGAGGGACCATGTACCAAGAGACCCAGTACTCC.

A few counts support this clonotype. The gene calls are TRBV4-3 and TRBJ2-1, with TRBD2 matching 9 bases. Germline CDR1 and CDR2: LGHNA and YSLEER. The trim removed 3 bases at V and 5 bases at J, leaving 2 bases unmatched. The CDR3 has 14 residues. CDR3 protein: CASSHSSGNNEQFF. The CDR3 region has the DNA TGCGCCAGCAGCCATTCTAGCGGGAACAATGAGCAGTTCTTC.

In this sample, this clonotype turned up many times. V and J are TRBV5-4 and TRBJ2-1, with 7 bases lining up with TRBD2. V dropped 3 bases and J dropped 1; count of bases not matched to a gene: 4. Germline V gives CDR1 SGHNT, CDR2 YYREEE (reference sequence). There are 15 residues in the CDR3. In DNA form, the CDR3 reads TGTGCCAGCAGCTCGGCGGGAGTATCCTACAATGAGCAGTTCTTC. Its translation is CASSSAGVSYNEQFF.

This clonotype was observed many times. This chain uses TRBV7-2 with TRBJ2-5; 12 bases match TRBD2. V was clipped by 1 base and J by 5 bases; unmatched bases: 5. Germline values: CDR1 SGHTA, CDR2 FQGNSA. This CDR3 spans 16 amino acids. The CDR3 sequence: CASSLGASGGGETQYF. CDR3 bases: TGTGCCAGCAGCTTAGGCGCTAGCGGGGGGGGGGAGACCCAGTACTTC.

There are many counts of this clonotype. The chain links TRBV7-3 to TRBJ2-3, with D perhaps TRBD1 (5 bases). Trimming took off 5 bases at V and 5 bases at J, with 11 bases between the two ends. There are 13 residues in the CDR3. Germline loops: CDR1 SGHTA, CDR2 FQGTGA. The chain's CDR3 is CASSLRRGDTQYF. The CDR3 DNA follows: TGTGCCAGCAGCCTCCGAAGGGGAGATACGCAGTATTTT.

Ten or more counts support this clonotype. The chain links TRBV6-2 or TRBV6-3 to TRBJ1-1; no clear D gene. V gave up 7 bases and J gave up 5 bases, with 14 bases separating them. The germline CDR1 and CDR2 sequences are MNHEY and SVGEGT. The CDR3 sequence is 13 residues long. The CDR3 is CASTLETTTEAFF. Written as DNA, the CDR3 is TGTGCCAGCACTTTGGAGACGACAACTGAAGCTTTCTTT.

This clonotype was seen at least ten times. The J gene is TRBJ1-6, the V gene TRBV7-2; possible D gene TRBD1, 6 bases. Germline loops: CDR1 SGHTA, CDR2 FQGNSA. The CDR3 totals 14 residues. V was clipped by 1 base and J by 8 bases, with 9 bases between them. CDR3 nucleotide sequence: TGTGCCAGCAGCTTAGTGAACAGGGATTCACCCCTCCACTTT. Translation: CASSLVNRDSPLHF.

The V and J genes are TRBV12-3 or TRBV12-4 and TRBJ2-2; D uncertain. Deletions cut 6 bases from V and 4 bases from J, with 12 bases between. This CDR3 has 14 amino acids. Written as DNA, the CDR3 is TGTGCCAGCAGCCCGGTGGGGATCACCGGGGAGCTGTTTTTT. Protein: CASSPVGITGELFF.